What follows are 9 T cell receptor beta chains derived from one specimen sequenced in a study of T-cell memory formation after mild COVID-19. Using its own MiXCR run on the 5' RACE reads, TCRdb lists one record per CDR3 protein. Of over 95,000 distinct CDR3 sequences in the sample, 22% were seen once. Sequencing was carried out using PBMCs or a T cell subset sorted from them (not recorded which). The origin of the receptors is a man aged 18-30 years who had mild COVID-19 (a few samples of this study predate the infection). Cell type and time point are not known.

V and J are TRBV4-3 and TRBJ2-3, with D uncertain. Germline values: CDR1 LGHNA, CDR2 YSLEER. With 1 base removed from V and 2 bases from J, the gap between germline ends came to 7 bases. The CDR3 is made up of 14 amino acids. The CDR3 DNA reads as TGCGCCAGCAGCCAAGCCTCGGACACAGATACGCAGTATTTT. The encoded protein is CASSQASDTDTQYF.

The rearrangement links TRBV11-2 to TRBJ2-3; 10 nucleotides match TRBD2. Germline CDR1 reads SGHAT; CDR2 reads FQNNGV. The CDR3 consists of 16 residues. J lost 2 bases, V lost 5 bases, and 7 bases had no gene match. Here the CDR3 reads CASSHSTSGDTDTQYF. CDR3 in DNA: TGTGCCAGCAGCCATTCTACTAGCGGGGACACAGATACGCAGTATTTT.

This clonotype appeared a few times. The J gene is TRBJ2-7, the V gene TRBV28; perhaps TRBD1 as D (5 bases). Trimming removed 6 bases at V and 3 bases at J, with 12 bases between. The germline gives CDR1 MDHEN, CDR2 SYDVKM. This CDR3 is built from 13 residues. CDR3 nucleotide sequence: TGTGCCAGCAGGCGAACAGGCTACTACGAGCAGTACGTC. Its translation: CASRRTGYYEQYV.

In this sample, this clonotype turned up a few times. This sequence joins TRBV7-9 and TRBJ1-6, with no clear D. V was pared by 4 bases and J by 14 bases, with 15 bases between. CDR1 and CDR2 from the germline V gene are SEHNR and FQNEAQ (reference sequence). The CDR3 spans 13 residues. The CDR3, as DNA: TGTGCCAGCAGCTCGAACCCGACTCCGACCCTCCACTTT. Encoded protein: CASSSNPTPTLHF.

This clonotype was counted between two and nine times. The chain recombines TRBV7-9 with TRBJ2-2; weak D call: TRBD1 (5 bases). The CDR3 loop spans 15 amino acids. Looked up from germline, CDR1 is SEHNR and CDR2 is FQNEAQ (reference sequence). Trimming left V 4 bases short and J 4 bases short, with 13 bases between. The CDR3 loop is CASSSYAGRTGELFF. In DNA form, the CDR3 reads TGTGCCAGCAGCTCCTACGCAGGGCGCACCGGGGAGCTGTTTTTT.

This sequence joins TRBV4-1 and TRBJ2-3; D unresolved. CDR1 and CDR2 (germline): MGHRA, YSYEKL. This CDR3 spans 13 amino acids. V lost 1 base and J 6 bases, leaving 8 bases between the germline ends. The CDR3 DNA sequence: TGCGCCAGCAGCCAAGGTTCCTCGGATACGCAGTATTTT. Amino acids: CASSQGSSDTQYF.

This clonotype appeared a single time. The chain uses TRBV2 and TRBJ2-5; D gene uncertain. Germline V lookup: CDR1 SNHLY, CDR2 FYNNEI. This CDR3 spans 11 amino acids. The DNA for the CDR3 is TGTGTCCCCGTCTTGGGGGAGACCCAGTACTTC. This sequence encodes CVPVLGETQYF.

This chain joins TRBV5-1 and TRBJ2-2, with D tentatively TRBD1 (6 bases). Trimming took 0 bases from V and 3 from J, leaving 21 bases between them. Germline assignment: CDR1 SGHRS and CDR2 YFSETQ. This CDR3 is 19 amino acids long. CDR3 coding DNA: TGCGCCAGCAGCTTGGGAGAGCGACAGGTCCCAATCCACACCGGGGAGCTGTTTTTT. Translation: CASSLGERQVPIHTGELFF. The full variable domain, completed using reference TRBV5-1 and TRBJ2-2, is KAGVTQTPRYLIKTRGQQVTLSCSPISGHRSVSWYQQTPGQGLQFLFEYFSETQRNKGNFPGRFSGRQFSNSRSEMNVSTLELGDSALYLCASSLGERQVPIHTGELFFGEGSRLTVL.

V usage is TRBV6-5 and J usage is TRBJ2-1; tentatively, D is TRBD2 (6 bases). This CDR3 is built from 16 residues. Trimming pared 6 bases from V and 5 bases from J, leaving 20 bases between. Germline values: CDR1 MNHEY, CDR2 SVGAGI. Written as DNA, the CDR3 is TGTGCCAGCAGCCCCGGGAGCGCCCAGGGTAACAATGAGCAGTTCTTC. Translation gives CASSPGSAQGNNEQFF.